Listed below are T cell receptor beta chains from one sample, sequenced in a study of blood T cell repertoires in COVID-19. Here immunoSEQ multiplex PCR was the method, and the copy in TCRdb shows in-frame clones only, minus some. The table includes about 260,000 clones, roughly 88% detected once. The sample consisted of peripheral blood. The receptors here all came from a human donor in a cohort sampled during active COVID-19. CDR3s include the opening cysteine and the closing phenylalanine or tryptophan. The D gene is left open where the match is weak. Rows may omit the clone size; those that give it use once, few, many or a size class.

j_call	d_call	clone_size	v_call	cdr3_nt	cdr3_aa
TRBJ1-1	.	.	TRBV20-1	TGCAGTGCCAAATACACTGAAGCTTTCTTT	CSAKYTEAFF
TRBJ1-1	.	.	TRBV6-5	TGTGCCGGAACAGGGTACGGTGAAGCTTTCTTT	CAGTGYGEAFF
TRBJ2-3	TRBD1	.	TRBV27	TGTGCCAGCAGTCCCAAACAGGGGGCTCGTGAAGATACGCAGTATTTT	CASSPKQGAREDTQYF
TRBJ2-7	.	.	TRBV4-1	TGCGCCAGCAGCCAAGTTCCACAGGGCCACGAGCAGTACTTC	CASSQVPQGHEQYF
TRBJ2-1	TRBD2	.	TRBV6-5	TGTGCCAGCCGAGGGACTAGCCGGGGTTTTGAGCAGTTCTTC	CASRGTSRGFEQFF
TRBJ2-7	TRBD1	.	TRBV5-1	TGCGCCAGCAGCGTGTGGGACAGCCCCTACGAGCAGTACTTC	CASSVWDSPYEQYF
TRBJ1-5	.	.	TRBV30	TGTGCCTGGAGTCACTACATTATGCGACAGGCGCCGGATCAGCCCCAGCATTTT	CAWSHYIMRQAPDQPQHF
TRBJ2-1	TRBD2	.	TRBV4-1	TGCGCCAGCAGCCATTCCGGCGGGGGGCAAAACAATGAGCAGTTCTTC	CASSHSGGGQNNEQFF
TRBJ2-7	.	.	TRBV10-3	TGTGCCACTGGAGGGAGTTCCTACGAGCAGTACTTC	CATGGSSYEQYF
TRBJ2-5	.	once	TRBV7-8	TGTGCCAGCAGCCTCCGGGAAGAGACCCAGTACTTC	CASSLREETQYF
TRBJ2-7	.	.	TRBV9	TGTGCCAGCAGCGTTGGGCCGTCCCTCTCCTACGAGCAGTACTTC	CASSVGPSLSYEQYF
TRBJ2-3	TRBD2	.	TRBV10-1	TGCGCCAGCAGTGAGTCGTTGGCTAGCGGGCTAGATACGCAGTATTTT	CASSESLASGLDTQYF
TRBJ1-2	TRBD1	.	TRBV4-1	TGCGCCAGCAGCCAAGGAACAGGGGTGATTGAGAATGGCTACACCTTC	CASSQGTGVIENGYTF
TRBJ1-5	.	.	TRBV19	TGTGCCAGTAGTATAGATCTTTCAAATTACAGGGTTTACCAAGGAGGTCTTAGCAATCAGCCCCAGCATTTT	CASSIDLSNYRVYQGGLSNQPQHF
TRBJ2-7	TRBD1	.	TRBV27	TGTGCCAGCACGAACAGGGGCCTCTACGAGCAGTACTTC	CASTNRGLYEQYF
TRBJ2-7	TRBD1	.	TRBV28	TGTGCCAGCAGTGAATCCGGGGGACAGGGTATTTACGAGCAGTACTTC	CASSESGGQGIYEQYF
TRBJ2-7	TRBD1	.	TRBV5-4	TGTGCCAGCAGCCCCGGACAGGCGAGCTCCTACGAGCAGTACTTC	CASSPGQASSYEQYF
TRBJ2-7	.	.	TRBV6-5	TGTGCCAGCACTTCAGGCACCTACGAGCAGTACTTC	CASTSGTYEQYF
TRBJ2-7	.	.	TRBV21-1	TGTGCCAGCAGCACAAAGACGGCAGGGGGCTGCGAGCAGTACTTC	CASSTKTAGGCEQYF
TRBJ2-5	TRBD2	.	TRBV28	TGTGCCAGCAGTCGACTAGCCGGAGAGACCCAGTACTTC	CASSRLAGETQYF
TRBJ1-2	.	.	TRBV19	TGTGCCAGTAGTAGATGGAGAGCGCTATATGGCTACACCTTC	CASSRWRALYGYTF
TRBJ1-1	TRBD1	few	TRBV10-1	TGCGCCAGCCCCAGGGGGAGCACTGAAGCTTTCTTT	CASPRGSTEAFF